These 16 T cell receptor beta chains originate from one sample sequenced in a study of OX40 agonist ivuxolimab in advanced cancers. Profiled with immunoSEQ multiplex PCR; TCRdb holds only in-frame clones, not every one. The sample includes more than 55,000 clones, roughly 85% seen only once; the top ten take about 1.2%. The sequenced sample was CD4+ or CD8+ T cells sorted from blood, obtained in a trial of the OX40 agonist ivuxolimab. All receptors derive from an adult with an advanced solid tumor such as melanoma, head and neck, liver or kidney cancer.

J is TRBJ2-5 and V is TRBV10-2; D may be TRBD1 or TRBD2 (5 bases each). Germline CDR1 and CDR2: WSHSY and SAAADI. The CDR3 totals 15 residues. V lost 4 bases and J lost 4, with 16 bases in between. CDR3 region: CASSGGGQRIETQYF. CDR3 in DNA: TGCGCCAGCAGTGGGGGCGGGCAGAGAATAGAGACCCAGTACTTC.

The chain employs TRBV2 and TRBJ1-1, with 9 positions matching TRBD1. There are 15 residues in the CDR3. The V gene's germline CDR1 is SNHLY and CDR2 FYNNEI. V shed 5 bases, J shed 3 bases, and the junction held 7 bases outside the gene matches. CDR3 nucleotides: TGTGCCAGCAGTCACCCGACAGGGGGGTACACTGAAGCTTTCTTT. Encoded protein: CASSHPTGGYTEAFF.

V is TRBV6-1 and J is TRBJ2-7, with D possibly TRBD2 on 6 matching bases. This CDR3 is 15 amino acids long. V lost 0 bases and J lost 3, with 12 bases in between. Germline assignment: CDR1 MNHNS and CDR2 SASEGT. This CDR3 reads CASSEAFQGGYEQYF. The DNA for the CDR3 is TGTGCCAGCAGTGAAGCTTTCCAGGGAGGCTACGAGCAGTACTTC.

The V call is TRBV11-3, the J call TRBJ1-3; D is possibly TRBD1 (5 bases). The CDR3 is made up of 18 amino acids. Trimming stripped 1 base from V and 0 bases from J, with 16 bases between. CDR1 SGHNT and CDR2 YENEEA come from the germline V gene. CDR3 protein: CASSLARATDSSGNTIYF. CDR3 coding DNA: TGTGCCAGCAGCTTAGCGCGGGCGACCGACAGCTCTGGAAACACCATATATTTT.

The chain carries TRBV10-3 and TRBJ2-3; 10 bases align to TRBD1. This CDR3 has 16 residues. CDR1 ENHRY and CDR2 SYGVKD come from the germline V gene. The trim removed 5 bases at V and 2 bases at J, leaving 7 bases unmatched. CDR3 residues: CAISTGQGGYTDTQYF. The CDR3 DNA reads TGTGCCATCAGTACCGGACAGGGGGGATACACAGATACGCAGTATTTT.

The chain employs TRBV5-1 and TRBJ2-7, with 9 positions matching TRBD2. With 0 bases clipped from V and 0 bases from J, the junction kept 7 bases outside the gene matches. The CDR3 totals 17 residues. Germline loops: CDR1 SGHRS, CDR2 YFSETQ. The chain's CDR3 is CASSLAALAGSSYEQYF. The CDR3 nucleotides are TGCGCCAGCAGCTTGGCCGCTCTAGCGGGGAGCTCCTACGAGCAGTACTTC.

The V and J genes are TRBV10-2 and TRBJ1-2; 10 bases are a match to TRBD1. V shed 0 bases, J shed 3 bases, and the junction held 1 base outside the gene matches. The germline V gene has CDR1 WSHSY and CDR2 SAAADI. This CDR3 is built from 15 residues. The CDR3: CASSESGTGDYGYTF. Written as DNA, the CDR3 is TGCGCCAGCAGTGAGTCGGGGACAGGGGACTATGGCTACACCTTC.

This chain connects TRBV6-5 to TRBJ1-6; TRBD1 is a possible D gene (6 bases). Trimming pared 8 bases from V and 5 bases from J, leaving 13 bases between. Germline CDR1 reads MNHEY; CDR2 reads SVGAGI. The CDR3 contains 14 residues. This CDR3 reads CASWGGRDNSPLHF. The CDR3 DNA reads TGTGCCAGCTGGGGGGGCAGGGATAATTCACCCCTCCACTTT.

Worth noting for this clone: This sample also contains other DNA sequences that code for the same CDR3. V gene TRBV18 combines with J gene TRBJ1-1; D is unclear. The germline V and J ends were trimmed by 3 bases and 3 bases, with 14 bases remaining between them. Germline-derived CDR1 and CDR2 are KGHSH and LQKENI. The CDR3 totals 15 residues. CDR3 nucleotides: TGTGCCAGCTCACCCGAGCGGGTCTGGGACACTGAAGCTTTCTTT. It codes for CASSPERVWDTEAFF.

J is TRBJ1-1 and V is TRBV5-1; unclear D gene. This CDR3 is built from 14 residues. Trimming removed 2 bases from V and 1 base from J, with 9 bases in between. Per germline, CDR1 SGHRS and CDR2 YFSETQ. In DNA, the CDR3 is TGCGCCAGCAGCTTAAGGGTAGGGAACACTGAAGCTTTCTTT. Translating it yields CASSLRVGNTEAFF.

The genes are TRBV5-4 and TRBJ2-7; 9 nucleotides agree with TRBD1. V was clipped by 4 bases and J by 8 bases; unmatched bases: 7. In germline, CDR1 is SGHNT, CDR2 YYREEE (reference sequence). The CDR3 runs to 13 residues. CDR3 residues: CASSAGQGIQQYF. The CDR3 bases are TGTGCCAGCAGCGCCGGACAGGGGATCCAGCAGTACTTC.

V usage is TRBV6-8 and J usage is TRBJ2-7; 10 nucleotides match TRBD2. Trimming at V came to 6 bases and at J to 0 bases, leaving 11 bases not matched to a gene. Per germline, CDR1 MNHGY and CDR2 SAAAGT. This CDR3 has 17 amino acids. DNA for the CDR3: TGTGCCAGCAGCCTCCAAGGAGCGGGAGGGAGCTCCTACGAGCAGTACTTC. Amino acids: CASSLQGAGGSSYEQYF.

The J gene is TRBJ1-1, the V gene TRBV30; TRBD1 aligns across 8 bases. The CDR3 extends over 14 amino acids. With 2 bases clipped from V and 4 bases from J, the junction kept 6 bases outside the gene matches. The germline V gene has CDR1 GTSNPN and CDR2 SVGIG (reference sequence). This CDR3 is CAWSLYRGSTEAFF. The DNA for the CDR3 is TGTGCCTGGAGTCTTTACAGGGGGAGCACTGAAGCTTTCTTT. Full variable domain (rest looked up from reference TRBV30 and TRBJ1-1): SQTIHQWPATLVQPVGSPLSLECTVEGTSNPNLYWYRQAAGRGLQLLFYSVGIGQISSEVPQNLSASRPQDRQFILSSKKLLLSDSGFYLCAWSLYRGSTEAFFGQGTRLTVV.

This sequence joins TRBV5-4 and TRBJ2-1; no reliable D call. This CDR3 region has 9 residues. Germline lookup yields CDR1 SGHNT and CDR2 YYREEE (reference sequence). V lost 9 bases and J 7 bases, leaving 5 bases between the germline ends. CDR3 DNA sequence: TGTGCCATGGGGAATGAGCAGTTCTTC. Encoded protein: CAMGNEQFF.

The DNA for the CDR3 is TGTGCCAGCTCACCCTCAAATGATTATACGCAGTATTTT. As protein: CASSPSNDYTQYF. The chain combines TRBV18 with TRBJ2-3; D not resolved. V dropped 3 bases and J dropped 7 bases, with 11 bases sitting between them. Germline CDR1 and CDR2: KGHSH and LQKENI. This CDR3 comprises 13 residues.

This chain links TRBV10-1 with TRBJ2-1; 7 bases fit TRBD2. This CDR3 comprises 15 residues. The ends lost 9 bases at V and 5 bases at J; junction bases unmatched: 13. Germline CDR1 reads WNHNN; CDR2 reads SYGVQD (reference sequence). The CDR3 DNA follows: TGCGCCAGTTCGTTTGGCGGGAGTCCTCACAATGAGCAGTTCTTC. This codes for CASSFGGSPHNEQFF.